This T cell receptor (beta chain) was recovered during a study of early stage breast cancer tumors. Looking at the study overall: Around 9.6-fold was the mean read coverage per sample.

Trimming took 1 base from V and 3 from J, leaving 20 bases between them. CDR1 is SGHNT, CDR2 YYREEE, per germline (reference sequence). The CDR3 is 18 residues long. This clone has only one observation. Clones were sequenced by immunoSEQ multiplex PCR, and TCRdb holds only the in-frame ones, with some missing. The sample lists roughly 30,000 clones; 84% were seen once. The sample consisted of blood. The TCR comes from a person aged 45 to 59 with breast cancer. The gene calls are TRBV5-4 and TRBJ2-1; a weak D match, TRBD2 (5 bases). Here the CDR3 reads CASSLIPTTGPNYNEQFF. CDR3 nucleotide sequence: TGTGCCAGCAGCTTGATCCCGACTACCGGGCCCAACTACAATGAGCAGTTCTTC.